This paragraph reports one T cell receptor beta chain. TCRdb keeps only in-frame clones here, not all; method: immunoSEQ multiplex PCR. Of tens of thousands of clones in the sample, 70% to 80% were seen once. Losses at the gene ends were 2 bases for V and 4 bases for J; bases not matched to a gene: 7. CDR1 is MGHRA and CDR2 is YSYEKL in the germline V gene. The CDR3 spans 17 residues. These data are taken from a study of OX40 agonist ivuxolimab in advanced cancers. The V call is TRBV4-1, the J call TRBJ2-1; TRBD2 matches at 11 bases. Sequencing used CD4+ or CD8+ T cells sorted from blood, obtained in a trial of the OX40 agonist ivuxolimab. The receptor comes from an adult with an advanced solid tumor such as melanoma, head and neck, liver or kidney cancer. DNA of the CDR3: TGCGCCAGCAGCCAAATAGCGGGAGGGGTACCGTACAATGAGCAGTTCTTC. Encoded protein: CASSQIAGGVPYNEQFF.